This TCR beta chain came from a study of blood T cell repertoires in COVID-19. Trimming cost V 1 base and J 6 bases, with 6 bases left between them. Germline loops: CDR1 SEHNR, CDR2 FQNEAQ (reference sequence). The CDR3 consists of 12 residues. The assay was immunoSEQ multiplex PCR, and TCRdb's table has in-frame clones only and misses some. The profile shows 150,000 to 200,000 clones, about 88% of them singletons. The chain couples TRBV7-9 to TRBJ1-2, with TRBD1 as a possible D gene (6 bases). Sequenced sample: peripheral blood. The receptor was derived from a man between 18 and 29 years old with acute or convalescent COVID-19. Here the CDR3 reads CASSLEGDGYTF. CDR3 coding DNA: TGTGCCAGCAGCTTAGAGGGGGATGGCTACACCTTC.